These 13 T cell receptor beta chains share one sample of origin, sequenced in a study of radiotherapy plus CTLA-4 blockade in lung cancer. TCRdb keeps only in-frame clones here, not all; method: immunoSEQ multiplex PCR. The sample carries roughly 100,000 clones, roughly 80% recorded once. The source material was peripheral blood, sampled from a patient treated with radiotherapy plus ipilimumab. The receptors were gathered from a human donor with non-small cell lung cancer that progressed on radiotherapy plus ipilimumab.

This chain links TRBV15 with TRBJ2-5, with TRBD2 identical over 7 bases. Germline CDR1 LNHNV, CDR2 YYDKDF (reference sequence). J was trimmed by 5 bases and V by 4 bases; bases with no gene match: 4. CDR3 length equals 13 residues. CDR3 protein: CATSTGGFETQYF. The CDR3 coding sequence is TGTGCCACCAGCACGGGGGGATTTGAGACCCAGTACTTC.

This clone was seen once. The V gene is TRBV9, the J gene TRBJ2-5; no reliable D call. CDR1 is SGDLS, CDR2 YYNGEE, per germline. The CDR3 runs to 15 residues. Between the trimmed V and J ends, which lost 1 base and 0 bases, there was a span of 10 bases. CDR3 sequence (DNA): TGTGCCAGCAGCGTAACTTCCGCAGACCAAGAGACCCAGTACTTC. It translates to CASSVTSADQETQYF. The full variable domain, rest sourced from reference TRBV9 and TRBJ2-5, is DSGVTQTPKHLITATGQRVTLRCSPRSGDLSVYWYQQSLDQGLQFLIQYYNGEERAKGNILERFSAQQFPDLHSELNLSSLELGDSALYFCASSVTSADQETQYFGPGTRLLVL.

This clone was counted a single time. CDR3: CASSPIRGTQYF. The CDR3 coding sequence is TGTGCCAGCAGCCCTATACGCGGGACCCAGTACTTC. The chain couples TRBV7-8 to TRBJ2-5; D is ambiguous. This CDR3 is built from 12 residues. The germline V gene has CDR1 SGHVS and CDR2 FQNEAQ. The V end lost 5 bases, the J end lost 7 bases, and 11 bases lay between the germline ends.

This chain uses TRBV10-3 with TRBJ2-6; tentatively, D is TRBD1 or TRBD2 (6 bases each). V gave up 3 bases and J gave up 3 bases, with 18 bases separating them. Germline assignment: CDR1 ENHRY and CDR2 SYGVKD. The length of the CDR3 is 18 residues. This CDR3 is CAISDLATGTYGANVLTF. The CDR3 coding sequence is TGTGCCATCAGTGATCTGGCTACAGGGACTTATGGGGCCAACGTCCTGACTTTC.

The rearrangement joins TRBV6-1 to TRBJ2-7, with a possible D match to TRBD1 (6 bases). Trimming cost V 8 bases and J 6 bases, with 20 bases left between them. Germline V lookup: CDR1 MNHNS, CDR2 SASEGT. There are 14 residues in the CDR3. In DNA, the CDR3 is TGTGCCAGCCGGCGAGCACAGGGAGCCGGCGAGCAGTACTTC. Protein: CASRRAQGAGEQYF.

The chain couples TRBV28 to TRBJ1-5; D is possibly TRBD1 (5 bases). Trimming cost V 4 bases and J 3 bases, with 10 bases left between them. The CDR3 runs to 14 residues. Germline V gene data show CDR1 as MDHEN and CDR2 as SYDVKM. The CDR3 sequence: CASSSGPHNQPQHF. The CDR3 region has the DNA TGTGCCAGCAGTTCGGGACCGCACAATCAGCCCCAGCATTTT.

About this clone itself: Other DNA sequences in the same sample also yield this CDR3. V and J are TRBV30 and TRBJ2-2; D may match TRBD1 or TRBD2 (7 bases each). CDR1 and CDR2 from the germline V gene are GTSNPN and SVGIG (reference sequence). Trimming shortened V by 4 bases and J by 4 bases, and 16 bases separated the two germline ends. There are 15 residues in the CDR3. CDR3: CAWIRGAGGTGELFF. CDR3 bases: TGTGCCTGGATACGGGGGGCAGGGGGCACCGGGGAGCTGTTTTTT. The whole variable domain, remainder taken from reference TRBV30 and TRBJ2-2, is SQTIHQWPATLVQPVGSPLSLECTVEGTSNPNLYWYRQAAGRGLQLLFYSVGIGQISSEVPQNLSASRPQDRQFILSSKKLLLSDSGFYLCAWIRGAGGTGELFFGEGSRLTVL.

The chain is built from TRBV19 and TRBJ2-3; no definite D call. V was clipped by 5 bases and J by 4 bases, with 4 bases between them. The CDR3 loop spans 11 amino acids. CDR1 LNHDA and CDR2 SQIVND come from the germline V gene (reference sequence). CDR3 residues: CASSSADTQYF. CDR3 in DNA: TGTGCCAGTAGTTCAGCAGATACGCAGTATTTT.

The chain joins TRBV2 to TRBJ1-5, with D possibly TRBD1 on 5 matching bases. V was shortened by 4 bases and J by 7 bases, with 14 bases between the two germline ends. The CDR3 is made up of 14 amino acids. Germline CDR1 is SNHLY and CDR2 is FYNNEI. CDR3 bases: TGTGCCAGCAGTGGGGGGGGTTTCGAGCAGCCCCAGCATTTT. Amino acids: CASSGGGFEQPQHF.

The V gene is TRBV30, the J gene TRBJ2-5; TRBD2 agrees at 12 bases. CDR3 size: 15 residues. The trim removed 5 bases at V and 4 bases at J, leaving 8 bases unmatched. Germline-derived CDR1 and CDR2 are GTSNPN and SVGIG (reference sequence). CDR3 bases: TGTGCCTGGGGAAGTGGGACTAGCGGGTTAGAGACCCAGTACTTC. Its protein is CAWGSGTSGLETQYF.

This chain uses TRBV30 with TRBJ2-3, with 8 bases matching TRBD2. This CDR3 has 15 amino acids. Unmatched junction bases numbered 6, after V lost 0 bases and J lost 4 bases. In germline, CDR1 is GTSNPN, CDR2 SVGIG (reference sequence). CDR3 sequence reads: CAWSVGTSKADTQYF. The CDR3 coding sequence is TGTGCCTGGAGTGTAGGGACTAGTAAGGCAGATACGCAGTATTTT.

The chain uses TRBV28 and TRBJ1-2; possibly TRBD1 for D (5 bases). The CDR3 is made up of 16 amino acids. Per germline, CDR1 MDHEN and CDR2 SYDVKM. V dropped 5 bases and J dropped 3 bases, with 19 bases sitting between them. The CDR3 DNA reads TGTGCCAGCAGTCGGACGGCTTTGGGGCTTTACTATGGCTACACCTTC. Encoded protein: CASSRTALGLYYGYTF.

The chain recombines TRBV7-2 with TRBJ2-1, with 10 nucleotides matching TRBD2. The CDR3 extends over 14 amino acids. The junction had 5 bases not matched to a gene; V was cut back by 5 bases and J by 7 bases. Germline CDR1 is SGHTA and CDR2 is FQGNSA. DNA of the CDR3: TGTGCCAGCAGCACATCTAGCGGGAGAAATGAGCAGTTCTTC. It is translated as CASSTSSGRNEQFF.